The clone carrying this TCR beta chain occurred once. Its target is unknown. CDR1 and CDR2 from the germline V gene are MDHEN and SYDVKM. With V trimmed by 7 bases and J by 6 bases, 6 bases remained unmatched. This CDR3 contains 13 residues. This entry is derived from a study of T-cell memory formation after mild COVID-19. Study conclusions and caveats: There were some responding clones in pre-infection memory, which suggested that cross-reactive memory had joined. While clones contracting from day 15 to 85 were balanced between CD4 and CD8, later expanders leaned CD4+. CD8+ contracting clones occupied EMRA, while CD4+ ones occupied mainly CM and EM.

Sample barcodes and UMIs were carried by the TCR alpha and TCR beta cDNA libraries that 5'RACE generated with constant-segment primers. TCRdb itself ran the 5' RACE reads through MiXCR, one entry per CDR3 protein. Among 300,000 or so distinct CDR3 sequences listed, about 16% were seen once. The sequencing sample was made of PBMCs or a T cell subset sorted from them (not recorded which). The receptor's source is a man aged 18-30 years who had mild COVID-19 (a few samples of this study predate the infection). Cell type and time point are not known. The rearrangement joins TRBV28 to TRBJ2-1; 7 nucleotides line up with TRBD2. The DNA for the CDR3 is TGTGCCAGCACCTCGACTAGCCCCAATGAGCAGTTCTTC. Protein sequence: CASTSTSPNEQFF.